The 5 T cell receptor beta chains presented below share a single source sample, sequenced in a study of T cells expressing NK-cell markers. TCRdb reprocessed the 5' RACE reads, with one entry per CDR3 protein and no DNA. This sample's table has 500,000 to 700,000 distinct CDR3 sequences. What was sequenced was blood T cells: a sorted CD56 or NKG2C T cell subset, CD4+ or CD8+ T cells, or bulk PBMC T cells (not recorded which). Receptor source: a man younger than 35 in good health.

The J gene is TRBJ1-2, the V gene TRBV7-9; absent DNA, TCRdb's TRBD1 call cannot be checked. Germline V gene lookup returns CDR1 SEHNR and CDR2 FQNEAQ (reference sequence). The CDR3 is 16 residues long. CDR3 sequence: CASTHGTGPANYGYTF.

The chain is built from TRBV15 and TRBJ1-5; without DNA, the TCRdb call of TRBD1 cannot be checked. The CDR3 is 13 residues long. CDR1 is LNHNV, CDR2 YYDKDF, per germline (reference sequence). CDR3 amino acids: CATGQGFNQPQHF.

The gene calls are TRBV12-3 or TRBV12-4 and TRBJ1-1; TCRdb designates TRBD1, a call that cannot be tested without DNA. The CDR3 length is 15 residues. CDR3 sequence reads: CASSPGTGAATEAFF.

This chain uses TRBV27 with TRBJ2-5; TCRdb outputs TRBD1, but without DNA this stays unchecked. CDR3 length: 14 amino acids. Per germline, CDR1 MNHEY and CDR2 SMNVEV (reference sequence). CDR3 sequence reads: CASSSQQGRETQYF.

The chain links TRBV19 to TRBJ2-3; TCRdb indicates TRBD2, and absent DNA this call remains unverified. This CDR3 is 15 amino acids long. CDR1 LNHDA and CDR2 SQIVND come from the germline V gene (reference sequence). CDR3 in amino acids: CASPGTRIRTDTQYF.